This TCR beta chain derives from a study of blood T cell repertoires in COVID-19 (dated by TCRdb to about 2020). For the wider study: ImmuneRACE Cohort 3 recovered participants were defined by two consecutive negative NP/OP PCR tests, healthcare professional clearance, or symptom resolution. Collaborator samples came from the United States, Italy and Spain and covered acute and convalescent phases of COVID-19. The prospective study material was composed of cDNA or gDNA derived from T cells, B-cell-depleted T cells, or PBMCs. The dataset comprised deeply sampled blood TCRbeta repertoires from subjects exposed to, actively infected with, or recovered from COVID-19. The repertoires were released in a freely available public database intended as a resource for research on the immune response to SARS-CoV-2. The samples were drawn from two sources: the first 160 participants of the ongoing ImmuneRACE study, and fewer than 1,500 subjects contributed by 6 global collaborators. Nearly every sample came with metadata listing a de-identified subject ID, COVID-19 status, age in years and sex. Where available, HLA class I and class II types were taken from metadata supplied by the sample provider and were not determined by assay-based typing.

General study outcomes and caveats: The quantity of clinical and demographic metadata differed by source and by participant and was supplied without curation.

The immunoSEQ Assay, a bias-controlled multiplex PCR, was used to amplify TCRbeta CDR3 regions from genomic DNA. The authors processed their data as follows. Nucleated cell counts per sample were estimated from amplification of reference gene primers within the assay. Sequence reads were collapsed and filtered to measure the absolute abundance of every unique TCRbeta CDR3 rearrangement. For each sample, productive Simpson clonality was calculated as the square root of Simpson's diversity index over productive rearrangements. This is the immuneACCESS table as TCRdb keeps it, with only in-frame sequences that have V and J called. A part of the clones is gone; compared with another copy, unresolved V genes explain less than half, and the rest is unexplained. V, J and clone size reflect that table, while D and trimming were determined from the DNA. The sample data list about 170,000 clones, and 65% to 80% of these were observed just once. The ten largest account for around 17% of the sample.

Participants in the prospective study were aged roughly 18 to 95 years, lived in 20 to 30 United States geographic areas, and enrolled through a virtual design. In the prospective study, participants were assigned to cohorts based on the clinical history participants reported in a screening survey and a study questionnaire. Each participant in the prospective study had whole blood, serum and a nasopharyngeal or oropharyngeal swab collected by mobile phlebotomists. Over an approximately 2-month period, participants in the prospective study had the option of providing additional blood draws and questionnaires. Before DNA extraction, blood samples from the prospective study were shipped at room temperature or frozen. Note on this clone: Its antigen is not yet known. No much larger clone exists at a distance of one base, and base qualities are not known.

Source material: PBMCs or T cells enriched from blood (not recorded which). The source is a woman aged 70 to 79 in a cohort exposed to, infected with or recovered from COVID-19 (not recorded which).

CDR3 sequence: CSASGQGLEETQYF. The sequence in DNA is TGCAGTGCTAGTGGACAGGGGTTGGAAGAGACCCAGTACTTC. This sequence uses TRBV20-1 and TRBJ2-5, and 9 bases in between align with TRBD1. In the germline V gene (reference sequence), CDR1 corresponds to DFQATT and CDR2 to SNEGSKA. From the cysteine through the phenylalanine, the CDR3 covers 14 amino acids. Only the CDR3 DNA stays, 42 bases, in frame from base 1. Germline trimming: 3 bases from V, 3 bases from J; junction bases outside gene matches: 5.